This T cell receptor (beta chain) was captured by sequencing in a study of blood T cell repertoires in COVID-19. Study-level background: Material from acute and convalescent COVID-19 was sourced from the United States, Italy and Spain. PBMCs, B-cell-depleted T cells, or T cells provided the cDNA or gDNA that made up the material.

Trimming stripped 0 bases from V and 3 bases from J, with 14 bases between. The length of the CDR3 is 17 residues. The germline V gene encodes CDR1 LGHDT and CDR2 YNNKEL (reference sequence). Original processing methods: Researchers report that nucleated cell counts were estimated from reference gene primer amplification. Profiled with immunoSEQ multiplex PCR; TCRdb holds only in-frame clones, not every one. V and J calls and clone size are as listed in that table; D and trimming were resolved from the DNA. The sample has around 130,000 clones, under 85% seen once; the top ten hold 9% to 15%. Sequencing used peripheral blood. The sequence derives from an older woman with acute or convalescent COVID-19. The rearrangement links TRBV3-1 (or the pseudogene TRBV3-2) to TRBJ2-2; TRBD1 might be the D (6 bases). For the CDR3, the DNA is TGTGCCAGCAGCCAAGATAGGGCAGGGGTGGACACCGGGGAGCTGTTTTTT. As protein: CASSQDRAGVDTGELFF.